The rows below give T cell receptor beta chains drawn from one sample of a study of blood T cells in healthy people across ages. TCRdb used MiXCR to reprocess the 5' RACE reads, holding one entry per CDR3 protein. The sample has some 690,000 distinct CDR3 sequences, over 20% seen once. Sequencing input: blood. Receptors were obtained from a man aged 70 or older in good health. Each CDR3 is given with its conserved first and last residue. The order of the fields is CDR3 DNA, CDR3 protein, V gene, D gene, clone size, J gene. The D gene is left open where the match is weak. For some rows the clone size is stated as once, few or many, or as a class when expanded; others skip it.

cdr3_nt: TGCGCCAGCAGTTCCGGGCCCTACAGCACAGATACGCAGTATTTT
cdr3_aa: CASSSGPYSTDTQYF
v_call: TRBV5-1
d_call: NA
clone_size: few
j_call: TRBJ2-3

cdr3_nt: TGTGCCAGCAGCCACAGGGGGCTAGTCACAGATACGCAGTATTTT
cdr3_aa: CASSHRGLVTDTQYF
v_call: TRBV12-3/TRBV12-4
d_call: TRBD1
clone_size: few
j_call: TRBJ2-3

cdr3_nt: TGCGCCAGCAGCTTGGAGCGCACCAAAGATACGCAGTATTTT
cdr3_aa: CASSLERTKDTQYF
v_call: TRBV5-1
d_call: NA
clone_size: many
j_call: TRBJ2-3

cdr3_nt: TGCAGCGTTGATACGAGGAGATCCTACAATGAGCAGTTCTTC
cdr3_aa: CSVDTRRSYNEQFF
v_call: TRBV29-1
d_call: NA
clone_size: NA
j_call: TRBJ2-1

cdr3_nt: TGTGCCAGCAGCGTGACGGGGGGGCCGGACCGGACCCCCACAGATACGCAGTATTTT
cdr3_aa: CASSVTGGPDRTPTDTQYF
v_call: TRBV9
d_call: TRBD2
clone_size: NA
j_call: TRBJ2-3

cdr3_nt: TGCAGTGCTAAGAGTAGCAATCAGCCCCAGCATTTT
cdr3_aa: CSAKSSNQPQHF
v_call: TRBV20-1
d_call: NA
clone_size: NA
j_call: TRBJ1-5

cdr3_nt: TGCGCCAGCAGCCAACAAGCGGCAAACACAGATACGCAGTATTTT
cdr3_aa: CASSQQAANTDTQYF
v_call: TRBV4-3
d_call: NA
clone_size: once
j_call: TRBJ2-3

cdr3_nt: TGTGCCAGCAGAGACAGGGATACGCAGTATTTT
cdr3_aa: CASRDRDTQYF
v_call: TRBV12-3/TRBV12-4
d_call: NA
clone_size: NA
j_call: TRBJ2-3

cdr3_nt: TGTGCCAGCAGCGAACACGACTCGTACAATGAGCAGTTCTTC
cdr3_aa: CASSEHDSYNEQFF
v_call: TRBV7-2
d_call: NA
clone_size: NA
j_call: TRBJ2-1

cdr3_nt: TGCAGTGCTAGAGATACAGGTCAATACTCTTCAGGGAAAACAGATACGCAGTATTTT
cdr3_aa: CSARDTGQYSSGKTDTQYF
v_call: TRBV20-1
d_call: NA
clone_size: NA
j_call: TRBJ2-3

cdr3_nt: TGCGCCAGCAGCTCACAGTGGGGGGGCCCCTTCACAGATACGCAGTATTTT
cdr3_aa: CASSSQWGGPFTDTQYF
v_call: TRBV5-1
d_call: NA
clone_size: many
j_call: TRBJ2-3

cdr3_nt: TGTGCCAGCAGCTATGGGACAGATAATTCACCCCTCCACTTT
cdr3_aa: CASSYGTDNSPLHF
v_call: TRBV7-9
d_call: TRBD1
clone_size: NA
j_call: TRBJ1-6

cdr3_nt: TGTGCCAGCAGTGGAGGTTCCCTAGCGGGGGGGTACCAAGAGACCCAGTACTTC
cdr3_aa: CASSGGSLAGGYQETQYF
v_call: TRBV25-1
d_call: TRBD2
clone_size: NA
j_call: TRBJ2-5

cdr3_nt: TGCGCCAGCAGCCAAGAACCAGCGGGGGTCGGCGAGCAGTACTTC
cdr3_aa: CASSQEPAGVGEQYF
v_call: TRBV4-1
d_call: TRBD2
clone_size: NA
j_call: TRBJ2-7

cdr3_nt: TGTGCCAGCAGCTTAGTACCGGGGGATACGCAGTATTTT
cdr3_aa: CASSLVPGDTQYF
v_call: TRBV7-2
d_call: NA
clone_size: NA
j_call: TRBJ2-3

cdr3_nt: TGTGCCAGCAGTTTATCGAGGACGTATGGCTACACCTTC
cdr3_aa: CASSLSRTYGYTF
v_call: TRBV27
d_call: NA
clone_size: few
j_call: TRBJ1-2

cdr3_nt: TGTGCCAGCAGTTACTCGTTAGCGTCTGTGGACACCGGGGAGCTGTTTTTT
cdr3_aa: CASSYSLASVDTGELFF
v_call: TRBV6-5
d_call: NA
clone_size: many
j_call: TRBJ2-2

cdr3_nt: TGTGCCAGCAGTTATGGGTTACAGGGAAACACTGAAGCTTTCTTT
cdr3_aa: CASSYGLQGNTEAFF
v_call: TRBV6-5
d_call: NA
clone_size: NA
j_call: TRBJ1-1

cdr3_nt: TGCGGAGCCGGGGCCAACGGCTACACCTTC
cdr3_aa: CGAGANGYTF
v_call: TRBV29-1
d_call: NA
clone_size: NA
j_call: TRBJ1-2

cdr3_nt: TGCGCCAGCAGCTCTGGGACTAGCGCCGCAGATACGCAGTATTTT
cdr3_aa: CASSSGTSAADTQYF
v_call: TRBV5-1
d_call: TRBD2
clone_size: NA
j_call: TRBJ2-3

cdr3_nt: TGTGCCAGCAGTGGAACGAGCCCAGAGACCCAGTACTTC
cdr3_aa: CASSGTSPETQYF
v_call: TRBV28
d_call: NA
clone_size: NA
j_call: TRBJ2-5

cdr3_nt: TGTGCCAGCAGTCCAGTTACGTTTGGAAATGAGCAGTTCTTC
cdr3_aa: CASSPVTFGNEQFF
v_call: TRBV28
d_call: NA
clone_size: few
j_call: TRBJ2-1

cdr3_nt: TGCAGTGCTAGAGCCGCTAGCGGGACAGATACGCAGTATTTT
cdr3_aa: CSARAASGTDTQYF
v_call: TRBV20-1
d_call: TRBD2
clone_size: NA
j_call: TRBJ2-3

cdr3_nt: TGTGCCAGCAGACCGTCCCTAGTGGCCCCACCCCATGAGCAGTTCTTC
cdr3_aa: CASRPSLVAPPHEQFF
v_call: TRBV25-1
d_call: NA
clone_size: NA
j_call: TRBJ2-1

cdr3_nt: TGTGCCAGCAGCTTTCGCGGGGGCGCCGGGGAGCTGTTTTTT
cdr3_aa: CASSFRGGAGELFF
v_call: TRBV11-3
d_call: NA
clone_size: few
j_call: TRBJ2-2

cdr3_nt: TGTGCCAGCAGTAAACAGGGGGAGGAGTGGAACACTGAAGCTTTCTTT
cdr3_aa: CASSKQGEEWNTEAFF
v_call: TRBV28
d_call: TRBD1
clone_size: few
j_call: TRBJ1-1

cdr3_nt: TGTGCCAGCAGTTTTAAGAGGGGCGCGGGCTCCTACGAGCAGTACTTC
cdr3_aa: CASSFKRGAGSYEQYF
v_call: TRBV27
d_call: NA
clone_size: many
j_call: TRBJ2-7

cdr3_nt: TGCGCCAGCAGCCAAGACTCCCGACAGCTCTGGGAGACCCAGTACTTC
cdr3_aa: CASSQDSRQLWETQYF
v_call: TRBV4-3
d_call: NA
clone_size: few
j_call: TRBJ2-5

cdr3_nt: TGTGCCAGCAGTCCGGGACCGAGCTCCTATAATTCACCCCTCCACTTT
cdr3_aa: CASSPGPSSYNSPLHF
v_call: TRBV12-3/TRBV12-4
d_call: NA
clone_size: few
j_call: TRBJ1-6

cdr3_nt: TGTGCCAGCAGATCCGGGACAGGGGTTGGCTACACCTTC
cdr3_aa: CASRSGTGVGYTF
v_call: TRBV7-2
d_call: TRBD1
clone_size: few
j_call: TRBJ1-2

cdr3_nt: TGTGCCAGCAGTTACGCGCAGGGGCGAACTACCTACGAGCAGTACTTC
cdr3_aa: CASSYAQGRTTYEQYF
v_call: TRBV6-6
d_call: NA
clone_size: NA
j_call: TRBJ2-7

cdr3_nt: TGTGCCAGCAGCCAGGGGGGGAGAGATCAGCCCCAGCATTTT
cdr3_aa: CASSQGGRDQPQHF
v_call: TRBV28
d_call: TRBD1
clone_size: NA
j_call: TRBJ1-5

cdr3_nt: TGTGCCAGCAGCCCCGGGTCTTCCCAGCCCCAGCATTTT
cdr3_aa: CASSPGSSQPQHF
v_call: TRBV27
d_call: NA
clone_size: few
j_call: TRBJ1-5

cdr3_nt: TGTGCCAGCAGCCATCTGGGGAATGGCTACACCTTC
cdr3_aa: CASSHLGNGYTF
v_call: TRBV3-1
d_call: NA
clone_size: NA
j_call: TRBJ1-2

cdr3_nt: TGTGCCAGCAGGCCGGGAAGCGGGGGGATCTACGAGCAGTACTTC
cdr3_aa: CASRPGSGGIYEQYF
v_call: TRBV6-1
d_call: TRBD2
clone_size: NA
j_call: TRBJ2-7

cdr3_nt: TGTGCCAGCAGTTCCCGTGCGGGGGCCGACACAGATACGCAGTATTTT
cdr3_aa: CASSSRAGADTDTQYF
v_call: TRBV6-6
d_call: NA
clone_size: NA
j_call: TRBJ2-3

cdr3_nt: TGCAGTGCTAGAGTTGGCCTAGCGGGGTTCCAAGAGACCCAGTACTTC
cdr3_aa: CSARVGLAGFQETQYF
v_call: TRBV20-1
d_call: TRBD2
clone_size: few
j_call: TRBJ2-5

cdr3_nt: TGTGCCAGCAGTCCCCGAGAGCGGCGCGACAATGAGCAGTTCTTC
cdr3_aa: CASSPRERRDNEQFF
v_call: TRBV12-3/TRBV12-4
d_call: NA
clone_size: many
j_call: TRBJ2-1

cdr3_nt: TGTGCCAGCAGTGAAACCATCACGCAGTATTTT
cdr3_aa: CASSETITQYF
v_call: TRBV25-1
d_call: NA
clone_size: few
j_call: TRBJ2-3

cdr3_nt: TGCGCCAGCAGCCCGCGTCCCGATAGCAATCAGCCCCAGCATTTT
cdr3_aa: CASSPRPDSNQPQHF
v_call: TRBV5-1
d_call: NA
clone_size: few
j_call: TRBJ1-5

cdr3_nt: TGCAGCGGGGCGGTATTCTCCTACAATGAGCAGTTCTTC
cdr3_aa: CSGAVFSYNEQFF
v_call: TRBV29-1
d_call: NA
clone_size: few
j_call: TRBJ2-1

cdr3_nt: TGTGCCAGCAGCTATTCACAGGGGGCCGGAGCCAAAAACATTCAGTACTTC
cdr3_aa: CASSYSQGAGAKNIQYF
v_call: TRBV5-5
d_call: TRBD1
clone_size: NA
j_call: TRBJ2-4

cdr3_nt: TGTGCCAGCAGCCCCATTCGGACTAGCGGGAGAAGTGAGCAGTTCTTC
cdr3_aa: CASSPIRTSGRSEQFF
v_call: TRBV7-2
d_call: TRBD2
clone_size: once
j_call: TRBJ2-1

cdr3_nt: TGTGCCAAAACTTCGGGGGCTAATTCACCCCTCCACTTT
cdr3_aa: CAKTSGANSPLHF
v_call: TRBV2
d_call: NA
clone_size: NA
j_call: TRBJ1-6

cdr3_nt: TGCAGCCATCTAGGATCCTACAATGAGCAGTTCTTC
cdr3_aa: CSHLGSYNEQFF
v_call: TRBV29-1
d_call: NA
clone_size: once
j_call: TRBJ2-1